The rows below give T cell receptor beta chains drawn from one sample of a study of regulatory T cells in long-lasting Graves disease. One entry per CDR3 protein results from TCRdb running MiXCR on the multiplex PCR reads. Counted here are roughly 500,000 distinct CDR3 sequences, around 12% occurring once; the ten biggest clones make up roughly 8.2%. These data were likewise used in another study, on T cells in Graves' hyperthyroidism and ophthalmopathy.

Sequenced here: peripheral blood mononuclear cells (PBMCs), sampled at new diagnosis, from a patient treated with antithyroid drugs. Receptors were obtained from a woman in her twenties or thirties with Graves disease. The CDR3 runs from the conserved cysteine through the conserved F or W. The order of the fields is clone size, D gene, J gene, V gene, CDR3 protein, CDR3 DNA. D genes are given only for firm matches. The listing skips clone size in some rows; elsewhere it reads once, few, many or a size class.

many,.,TRBJ1-4,TRBV3-1,CASSQEGAFNEKLFF,TGTGCCAGCAGCCAAGAAGGAGCTTTTAATGAAAAACTGTTTTTT
.,TRBD2,TRBJ2-1,TRBV10-2,CASSESRASGDYNEQFF,TGCGCCAGCAGTGAGTCGAGGGCTAGCGGAGATTACAATGAGCAGTTCTTC
few,TRBD1,TRBJ1-5,TRBV20-1,CSAGDRGGQPQHF,TGCAGTGCGGGGGACAGGGGGGGGCAGCCCCAGCATTTT
.,TRBD2,TRBJ2-7,TRBV4-1,CASSQDGAAGDLEQYF,TGCGCCAGCAGCCAAGATGGGGCAGCGGGAGACCTCGAGCAGTACTTC
many,.,TRBJ2-1,TRBV12-3/TRBV12-4,CASRPERGSYNEQFF,TGTGCCAGCAGGCCAGAGAGGGGGTCCTACAATGAGCAGTTCTTC
many,.,TRBJ2-3,TRBV7-6,CASRGPGTDTQYF,TGTGCCAGCAGAGGGCCGGGCACAGATACGCAGTATTTT
many,.,TRBJ2-2,TRBV2,CASVTGYIGELFF,TGTGCCAGCGTTACAGGGTATATCGGGGAGCTGTTTTTT
few,.,TRBJ2-5,TRBV5-1,CASSLQGETQYF,TGCGCCAGCAGCTTGCAAGGAGAGACCCAGTACTTC
.,.,TRBJ1-1,TRBV6-2/TRBV6-3,CASTTRGRNTEAFF,TGTGCCAGCACCACGAGGGGAAGGAACACTGAAGCTTTCTTT
.,TRBD1,TRBJ2-1,TRBV19,CASSISGTGYYNEQFF,TGTGCCAGTAGTATCTCCGGGACAGGGTACTACAATGAGCAGTTCTTC
many,.,TRBJ1-5,TRBV6-1,CASTSGAGGGFYQPQHF,TGTGCCAGCACATCGGGGGCCGGCGGGGGATTTTATCAGCCCCAGCATTTT
many,TRBD1,TRBJ1-1,TRBV30,CAWAEPRQGFYTEAFF,TGTGCCTGGGCCGAACCTCGACAGGGTTTTTACACTGAAGCTTTCTTT
many,.,TRBJ1-4,TRBV28,CASSFPANRRDEKLFF,TGTGCCAGCAGTTTCCCCGCAAACAGGAGGGATGAAAAACTGTTTTTT
many,TRBD1,TRBJ2-7,TRBV11-3,CASSPTGFRYEQYF,TGTGCCAGCAGCCCGACAGGGTTCAGGTACGAGCAGTACTTC
few,.,TRBJ2-1,TRBV4-1,CASSQRLPGYNEQFF,TGCGCCAGCAGCCAACGACTTCCAGGCTACAATGAGCAGTTCTTC
many,TRBD1,TRBJ1-1,TRBV2,CANTRSTGTYTEAFF,TGTGCCAACACGAGATCGACAGGGACCTACACTGAAGCTTTCTTT
many,TRBD1,TRBJ2-7,TRBV11-2,CASSLEPGQPYEQYF,TGTGCCAGCAGCTTAGAGCCGGGACAGCCCTACGAGCAGTACTTC
many,.,TRBJ1-4,TRBV7-9,CASSLRTDIEKLFF,TGTGCCAGCAGCTTAAGGACAGATATTGAAAAACTGTTTTTT
.,.,TRBJ2-5,TRBV29-1,CSVVSTAVPGAQYF,TGCAGCGTTGTATCGACAGCCGTCCCAGGGGCCCAGTACTTC
few,TRBD1,TRBJ1-3,TRBV6-1,CASSEAHRGDISGNTIYF,TGTGCCAGCAGTGAAGCGCACAGGGGGGACATCTCTGGAAACACCATATATTTT
many,TRBD1,TRBJ1-2,TRBV3-1,CASRSTGGVYGYTF,TGTGCCAGCAGATCCACAGGGGGCGTCTATGGCTACACCTTC
few,.,TRBJ1-2,TRBV7-2,CASSLAQMESYGYTF,TGTGCCAGCAGCTTAGCCCAAATGGAGTCCTATGGCTACACCTTC
many,.,TRBJ2-7,TRBV30,CAWSIGNEQYF,TGTGCCTGGAGTATAGGCAACGAGCAGTACTTC
many,.,TRBJ1-6,TRBV16,CASSPGRINSPLHF,TGTGCCAGCAGTCCAGGACGGATTAATTCACCCCTCCACTTT
many,TRBD1,TRBJ1-4,TRBV2,CASNGWDRGEKLFF,TGTGCCAGCAACGGTTGGGACAGGGGTGAAAAACTGTTTTTT
few,.,TRBJ1-1,TRBV20-1,CSASRGSPNTEAFF,TGCAGTGCTAGCCGGGGGAGCCCGAACACTGAAGCTTTCTTT
few,.,TRBJ2-7,TRBV7-9,CASVTDREEQYF,TGTGCCAGTGTCACGGACCGGGAGGAGCAGTACTTC
.,.,TRBJ2-1,TRBV20-1,CSARDLGSGRYNEQFF,TGCAGTGCTAGAGATCTGGGTAGCGGTCGATACAATGAGCAGTTCTTC
.,.,TRBJ2-1,TRBV5-5,CASSLGQWYNEQFF,TGTGCCAGCAGCCTAGGGCAGTGGTACAATGAGCAGTTCTTC
.,.,TRBJ1-6,TRBV6-2/TRBV6-3,CASASMGSPPHF,TGTGCCAGCGCAAGTATGGGTTCACCCCCCCACTTT
many,TRBD1,TRBJ2-7,TRBV19,CASSPWWGQGAWEQYF,TGTGCCAGTAGTCCCTGGTGGGGACAGGGGGCGTGGGAGCAGTACTTC
many,.,TRBJ1-3,TRBV28,CASTDRSYGNTIYF,TGTGCCAGCACCGACAGATCTTACGGAAACACCATATATTTT
many,.,TRBJ2-7,TRBV2,CASSEGYGDEQYF,TGTGCCAGCAGTGAAGGATACGGAGACGAGCAGTACTTC
.,TRBD2,TRBJ2-3,TRBV9,CASSVDPGTSGSPDTQYF,TGTGCCAGCAGCGTAGACCCCGGGACTAGCGGGAGCCCAGATACGCAGTATTTT
.,.,TRBJ1-5,TRBV6-5,CASSYGETDQPQHF,TGTGCCAGCAGTTACGGGGAGACAGATCAGCCCCAGCATTTT
many,.,TRBJ1-1,TRBV19,CASSIFGDPEDLNTEAFF,TGTGCCAGTAGTATTTTTGGGGATCCCGAAGACCTTAACACTGAAGCTTTCTTT
.,.,TRBJ2-4,TRBV5-8,CASSTRWLASDIQYF,TGTGCCAGCAGCACGCGGTGGCTAGCATCCGACATTCAGTACTTC
many,TRBD2,TRBJ2-1,TRBV18,CASSPPSGREYNEQFF,TGTGCCAGCTCACCTCCTAGCGGGAGGGAGTACAATGAGCAGTTCTTC
many,.,TRBJ2-7,TRBV29-1,CSVDWQGRGEQYF,TGCAGCGTTGATTGGCAGGGAAGGGGCGAGCAGTACTTC